This T cell receptor (beta chain) was identified in a study of T cell responses to AZD1222 COVID-19 vaccine. Germline CDR1 reads SGHTA; CDR2 reads FQGNSA. V dropped 5 bases and J dropped 7 bases, with 9 bases sitting between them. The CDR3 has 13 amino acids. Points on this clone: Its specificity is unknown.

Study results and caveats: Two doses of AZD1222 preceded a rise in Spike-specific TCR breadth and depth.

The repertoire was sequenced with immunoSEQ multiplex PCR; TCRdb's copy has only in-frame clones and lacks some. Seen here are over 95,000 clones, 70% to 90% observed once, and the top ten hold less than 3%. V is TRBV7-2 and J is TRBJ1-6; no clear D. The TCR originated in an adult in good health. The sequences come from peripheral blood, collected on day 0 of AZD1222 vaccination. The CDR3 region has the DNA TGTGCCAGCAGCCTTACAGCGAATTCACCCCTCCACTTT. This gives the protein CASSLTANSPLHF.